This T cell receptor beta chain emerged from a study of shared clonotypes between healthy human individuals. Comment on this clone: Its antigen is not identified.

Repertoires were generated with immunoSEQ multiplex PCR, while TCRdb's copy carries only in-frame clones and drops some. The sample yields 2.3 million or so clones, 90% to 95% seen once. Study-wide results and limits: Relative to their counterparts shared across all four donors, non-shared clonotypes exhibited diminished generation probabilities. In general, naive subsets displayed greater estimated richness than memory subsets did. Even with large depth, rarefaction showed that sorted-subset sequencing was incomplete. Sampling used blood alone; tissue repertoires probably differ.

The CDR3 is 13 amino acids. This clonotype was sampled from a man aged 18 to 29 in good health. Some clones in this sample may be carry-over from other donors' samples. Sequenced material: naive CD4+ T cells from PBMCs. Stated subset: CD45RA+ positively selected. The chain couples TRBV21-1 to TRBJ2-7. TRBV21-1 is described as a pseudogene. Written as DNA, the CDR3 is TGTGCCAGCAGCGGGAACTTCAGCTACGAGCAGTACTTC. Protein product: CASSGNFSYEQYF.